This is a list of T cell receptor beta chains from one sample in a study of T cell responses to AZD1222 COVID-19 vaccine. Generated by immunoSEQ multiplex PCR, the TCRdb table keeps only in-frame clones and is missing some. Counted here are approximately 150,000 clones, approximately 86% occurring once; the ten biggest clones make up 4.5% to 5.5%. The source was peripheral blood, collected 28 days after the second dose of the MenACWY control vaccine. The origin of the receptors is an adult who received the MenACWY meningococcal vaccine as a control. Each CDR3 is given with its conserved first and last residue. D genes are given only for firm matches. A row's size may be missing; if present it is once, few, many or a size class.

clone_size	v_call	d_call	j_call	cdr3_nt	cdr3_aa
NA	TRBV19	NA	TRBJ1-5	TGTGCCAGCACGGGTGGTTTAGGGGCTAGCAATCAGCCCCAGCATTTT	CASTGGLGASNQPQHF
NA	TRBV7-3	NA	TRBJ2-2	TGTGCCAGCAGCTTTAACCGGGCCGGGGAGCTGTTTTTT	CASSFNRAGELFF
NA	TRBV7-2	TRBD2	TRBJ2-1	TGTGCCAGCAGCTCCACCGGGACTAGCGGGAGAAATGAGCAGTTCTTC	CASSSTGTSGRNEQFF
NA	TRBV27	NA	TRBJ1-1	TGTGCCAGCAGTTTTTACGGGGCGGCCACTGAAGCTTTCTTT	CASSFYGAATEAFF
NA	TRBV9	TRBD2	TRBJ2-1	TGTGCCAGCAGCGTAAGTCTGGGAGGGCCACAGTCCTACAATGAGCAGTTCTTC	CASSVSLGGPQSYNEQFF
NA	TRBV3-1/TRBV3-2	NA	TRBJ1-5	TGTGCCAGCAGCCAACTATCTCAGCCCCAGCATTTT	CASSQLSQPQHF
NA	TRBV28	NA	TRBJ2-1	TGTGCCAGCAGTTCGATTTTCAATGAGCAGTTCTTC	CASSSIFNEQFF
NA	TRBV7-9	TRBD2	TRBJ2-5	TGTGCCAGCAGCCCAGGACTAGCGGGAGTAGAGACCCAGTACTTC	CASSPGLAGVETQYF
NA	TRBV24-1	NA	TRBJ1-4	TGTGCCACCAGTGATTCGCGTATGGGTGGAGAAAAACTGTTTTTT	CATSDSRMGGEKLFF
few	TRBV5-6	NA	TRBJ1-1	TGTGCCAGCAGCCTACAGGGGAACACTGAAGCTTTCTTT	CASSLQGNTEAFF
NA	TRBV4-2	NA	TRBJ1-1	TGTGCCAGCAGCCCGACCCTGGGGGTGAACACTGAAGCTTTCTTT	CASSPTLGVNTEAFF
NA	TRBV25-1	NA	TRBJ1-1	TGTGCCAGCAGTGAATATAAGGTGAACACTGAAGCTTTCTTT	CASSEYKVNTEAFF
NA	TRBV9	NA	TRBJ1-6	TGTGCCAGCAGCGTAGGTGGCCTCTTATCCTCACCCCTCCACTTT	CASSVGGLLSSPLHF
NA	TRBV6-5	NA	TRBJ2-5	TGTGCCAGCAGGACACCACAGGAGTACCAAGAGACCCAGTACTTC	CASRTPQEYQETQYF
NA	TRBV7-6	NA	TRBJ1-1	TGTGCCAGCAGCTTAGCGGACTCTTTGAACACTGAAGCTTTCTTT	CASSLADSLNTEAFF
NA	TRBV12-3/TRBV12-4	TRBD1	TRBJ1-2	TGTGCCAGCAGTCGGACAGGCTATGGCTACACCTTC	CASSRTGYGYTF
NA	TRBV11-2	TRBD2	TRBJ2-7	TGTGCCAGCAGCTTGTCGGTGGGAGGGCGATACGAGCAGTACTTC	CASSLSVGGRYEQYF
NA	TRBV18	NA	TRBJ2-3	TGTGCCAGCTCACCACCGGAGGGTCCAAGGGATACGCAGTATTTT	CASSPPEGPRDTQYF
NA	TRBV5-4	TRBD1	TRBJ1-1	TGTGCCAGCAGCCCAGAGACAGGGCAGCGCACTGAAGCTTTCTTT	CASSPETGQRTEAFF
NA	TRBV27	NA	TRBJ2-1	TGTGCCAGCAGAACGATCAGGTACAATGAGCAGTTCTTC	CASRTIRYNEQFF
NA	TRBV23-1	NA	TRBJ2-7	TGCGCCAGCAGTCAGGAACCGGGACGGGTATGCTCCTACGAGCAGTACTTC	CASSQEPGRVCSYEQYF
NA	TRBV19	NA	TRBJ1-5	TGTGCCAGTAGTGTCGGGATTCCGAGCAATCAGCCCCAGCATTTT	CASSVGIPSNQPQHF
NA	TRBV12-5	TRBD1	TRBJ2-7	TGTGCTAGTGGTTTGGTGACGGGGACAGCTAGGGGTGGGCAGTACTTC	CASGLVTGTARGGQYF